This T cell receptor (beta chain) was recorded in a study of T-cell memory formation after mild COVID-19. TCRdb processed the 5' RACE reads anew with MiXCR; each CDR3 protein has one entry. The sample consists of roughly 580,000 distinct CDR3 sequences, 18% of them appearing once. V was cut by 5 bases and J by 6 bases, with 15 bases left in between. The CDR3 extends over 14 amino acids. The study's findings and limits: Pre-infection memory harbored some responding clones, suggesting cross-reactive memory joined. Nothing confirmed that second-wave clones peaking on day 37 were specific for SARS-CoV-2.

About this clonotype: Its antigen remains unknown.

The chain couples TRBV12-3 or TRBV12-4 to TRBJ2-3; TRBD2 might be the D (6 bases). This TCR derives from an adult woman who had mild COVID-19 (a few samples of this study predate the infection). Cell type and time point are not known. Sequenced: PBMCs or a T cell subset sorted from them (not recorded which). This CDR3 is CASSATGEWDTQYF. Here the CDR3 DNA reads TGTGCCAGCAGTGCCACGGGGGAATGGGATACGCAGTATTTT.